This T cell receptor beta chain was recovered during a study of T cells in Graves' hyperthyroidism and ophthalmopathy. RNA transcripts served as the template for amplifying TCR beta CDR3 regions. A first-round RT-PCR of the TCR CDR3 used the HTBI primer set. One entry per CDR3 protein results from TCRdb running MiXCR on the multiplex PCR reads. The table lists 300,000 to 400,000 distinct CDR3 sequences, around 14% of them singletons. In this sample, this clonotype turned up many times. The CDR3 consists of 11 residues. Trimming removed 3 bases at V and 4 bases at J, with 2 bases between. The germline V gene has CDR1 SGHAT and CDR2 FQNNGV.

The sample taken for sequencing was blood. The chain has TRBV11-2 and TRBJ2-3; D gene unclear. The receptor was isolated from a woman in her fifties or sixties with Graves' hyperthyroidism. The CDR3 is CASSFADTQYF. DNA of the CDR3: TGTGCCAGCAGCTTCGCAGATACGCAGTATTTT.